This T cell receptor (beta chain) was found in a study of blood T cell repertoires in COVID-19. Study-wide background: Acute-phase and convalescent COVID-19 samples originated in the United States, Italy and Spain. The cDNA or gDNA used as material had been derived from T cells, B-cell-depleted T cells, or PBMCs.

Original processing methods: Counts of nucleated cells, estimated from reference gene primer amplification, were obtained. The repertoire was sequenced with immunoSEQ multiplex PCR; TCRdb's copy has only in-frame clones and lacks some. The V and J calls and clone size were taken over from that table, and D and trimming were inferred from the DNA. In the table there are approximately 340,000 clones, 80% to 90% of which are singletons. Per germline, CDR1 LNHDA and CDR2 SQIVND (reference sequence). The CDR3 length is 14 residues. V was pared by 4 bases and J by 4 bases, with 14 bases between. The origin of this receptor is a man younger than 40 with active or convalescent COVID-19. This chain connects TRBV19 to TRBJ2-7, with D maybe TRBD2 (6 bases). The material sequenced was peripheral blood. CDR3 residues: CASSTLGSLYEQYF. The CDR3 bases are TGTGCCAGTAGTACCCTCGGGAGCCTATACGAGCAGTACTTC.